Listed here are 10 T cell receptor beta chains from one sample, sequenced in a study of OX40 agonist ivuxolimab in advanced cancers. Data came from immunoSEQ multiplex PCR; TCRdb stores just in-frame clones and leaves some out. The data hold fewer than 85,000 clones, with roughly nine tenths observed a single time. Sequencing used CD4+ or CD8+ T cells sorted from blood, obtained in a trial of the OX40 agonist ivuxolimab. Receptors were obtained from an adult with an advanced solid tumor such as melanoma, head and neck, liver or kidney cancer.

The chain links TRBV7-9 to TRBJ1-6, with 8 bases identical to TRBD1. With 5 bases clipped from V and 5 bases from J, the junction kept 8 bases outside the gene matches. Germline V gene data show CDR1 as SEHNR and CDR2 as FQNEAQ (reference sequence). The CDR3 has 16 amino acids. CDR3 sequence (DNA): TGTGCCAGCAGCCGAACCGCAGGGGGCGATAATTCACCCCTCCACTTT. Translated: CASSRTAGGDNSPLHF.

The V call is TRBV5-1, the J call TRBJ2-3; D is possibly TRBD2 (6 bases). The CDR3 spans 14 residues. The germline CDR1 and CDR2 sequences are SGHRS and YFSETQ. V was pared by 3 bases and J by 6 bases, with 14 bases between. Written as DNA, the CDR3 is TGCGCCAGCAGCTCGGCGGGGCTAGCGGATACGCAGTATTTT. Translating gives CASSSAGLADTQYF.

The V gene is TRBV9, the J gene TRBJ1-3; TRBD1 is a possible D gene (6 bases). Germline CDR1 and CDR2: SGDLS and YYNGEE. Trimming removed 4 bases at V and 0 bases at J, with 11 bases between. The CDR3 is 15 residues long. Written as DNA, the CDR3 is TGTGCCAGCAGCTTGGACAGTCGCTCTGGAAACACCATATATTTT. It is translated as CASSLDSRSGNTIYF.

CDR3 bases: TGTGCCAGCAGCCCTCTCGCAGGAGGTCCTACGCGGGAGACCCAGTACTTC. Protein sequence: CASSPLAGGPTRETQYF. The genes are TRBV14 and TRBJ2-5; maybe TRBD2 (5 bases). The ends were cut back, 4 bases at V and 5 bases at J, with 23 bases in the middle. Germline V gives CDR1 SGHDN, CDR2 FVKESK. This CDR3 has 17 residues.

The chain recombines TRBV7-9 with TRBJ2-7; D possibly corresponds to TRBD2 (6 bases). Trimming took 8 bases from V and 0 from J, leaving 14 bases between them. This CDR3 comprises 14 residues. The germline V gene encodes CDR1 SEHNR and CDR2 FQNEAQ (reference sequence). The CDR3: CASGKAGSSYEQYF. CDR3 nucleotide sequence: TGTGCCAGCGGAAAGGCGGGAAGCTCCTACGAGCAGTACTTC.

This sequence joins TRBV7-2 and TRBJ2-2, with TRBD2 identical over 9 bases. CDR1 is SGHTA, CDR2 FQGNSA, per germline. This CDR3 is 17 amino acids long. V dropped 5 bases and J dropped 1; count of bases not matched to a gene: 8. Here the CDR3 DNA reads TGTGCCAGCAGCCCCCAGAAGACTAGCGGGAACACCGGGGAGCTGTTTTTT. Its translation: CASSPQKTSGNTGELFF.

The chain has TRBV10-3 and TRBJ2-5, with TRBD2 matching over 10 bases. Germline lookup yields CDR1 ENHRY and CDR2 SYGVKD. V trimming: 0 bases; J trimming: 2 bases; junction bases outside the gene matches: 12. The CDR3 consists of 19 residues. CDR3 bases: TGTGCCATCAGTGAGTCGAAGCTTAATCCTAGCGGGGGACAAGAGACCCAGTACTTC. Its protein is CAISESKLNPSGGQETQYF.

The chain combines TRBV11-2 with TRBJ2-2; D unresolved. The CDR3 has 14 residues. The V gene's germline CDR1 is SGHAT and CDR2 FQNNGV. V lost 1 base, J lost 2 bases, and 5 bases lay in between. CDR3 bases: TGTGCCAGCAGCTTAGTCCTAAACACCGGGGAGCTGTTTTTT. The encoded protein is CASSLVLNTGELFF.

This chain joins TRBV9 and TRBJ2-2, with TRBD1 as a possible D gene (6 bases). There are 14 residues in the CDR3. V was clipped by 3 bases and J by 6 bases, with 12 bases between them. The V gene's germline CDR1 is SGDLS and CDR2 YYNGEE. The CDR3 nucleotides read TGTGCCAGCAGCGATACAGGGTTTCCCGGGGAGCTGTTTTTT. Amino acid sequence: CASSDTGFPGELFF. Variable domain in full (rest from reference TRBV9 and TRBJ2-2): DSGVTQTPKHLITATGQRVTLRCSPRSGDLSVYWYQQSLDQGLQFLIQYYNGEERAKGNILERFSAQQFPDLHSELNLSSLELGDSALYFCASSDTGFPGELFFGEGSRLTVL.

The chain employs TRBV5-1 and TRBJ2-4; a weak D match, TRBD2 (7 bases). There are 17 residues in the CDR3. Germline CDR1 SGHRS, CDR2 YFSETQ. The V end was cut by 2 bases, the J end by 1 base, with 16 bases between. CDR3 in amino acids: CASSLFSGGGAKNIQYF. CDR3 coding DNA: TGCGCCAGCAGCTTATTTTCGGGGGGCGGGGCCAAAAACATTCAGTACTTC. The entire variable domain, with the rest obtained from reference TRBV5-1 and TRBJ2-4, is as follows: KAGVTQTPRYLIKTRGQQVTLSCSPISGHRSVSWYQQTPGQGLQFLFEYFSETQRNKGNFPGRFSGRQFSNSRSEMNVSTLELGDSALYLCASSLFSGGGAKNIQYFGAGTRLSVL.